Here is one TCR beta chain with its context. Its target is unknown. The length of the CDR3 is 16 residues. Germline V gives CDR1 MNHEY, CDR2 SMNVEV (reference sequence). The J segment lost 0 bases and the V segment lost 8 bases, leaving 6 bases of the junction unmatched. The data derive from a study of cytomegalovirus exposure and HLA in healthy donors. Study observations and caveats: In a later analysis, several top co-occurrence clusters appeared linked to parvovirus B19, influenza, CMV and Epstein-Barr virus. Productive rates of about 87% or about 30% were seen for most TCR beta V segments in an earlier analysis.

PCR was performed using 60 Vbeta and 13 Jbeta primers. Clones were sequenced by immunoSEQ multiplex PCR, and TCRdb holds only the in-frame ones, with some missing. This table holds about 120,000 clones, roughly 80% found once. The gene calls are TRBV27 and TRBJ1-6, with 8 bases identical to TRBD1. The sample comprised PBMCs. This sequence was found in a female donor in good health and CMV-seronegative. The CDR3 sequence: CASGQGLASYNSPLHF. In DNA, the CDR3 is TGTGCCAGCGGACAGGGTCTGGCCTCCTATAATTCACCCCTCCACTTT.